The present T cell receptor (beta chain) was sequenced within a study of early T cells in non-severe SARS-CoV-2 infection. As for the study in general: Bulk RNA isolated from unsorted whole blood underwent sequencing; chains were not paired. Whole-study results and caveats: Reliance on VDJdb matching favored anti-spike CD8 responses; private and CD4 specificities were missed.

The CDR3 covers 12 residues. The ends were cut back, 7 bases at V and 3 bases at J, with 10 bases in the middle. The germline V gene encodes CDR1 SQVTM and CDR2 ANQGSEA. Individual cDNA molecules were tagged with unique molecular identifiers. TCRdb itself ran the 5' RACE reads through MiXCR, one entry per CDR3 protein. Among some 77,000 distinct CDR3 sequences, over 10% were seen once, and the ten largest hold 1.1%. On this clonotype: Its target is unknown.

V gene TRBV29-1 combines with J gene TRBJ1-5; no firm D call. The sequencing input was whole blood. The receptor was derived from an adult who was a healthcare worker with PCR-confirmed SARS-CoV-2 infection or an uninfected control (not recorded which). The DNA for the CDR3 is TGCAGCGCCTCCGGGCACAATCAGCCCCAGCATTTT. It codes for CSASGHNQPQHF.